A single sample gave rise to the 7 T cell receptor beta chains below, sequenced in a study of CD8 T cells in Susac syndrome. cDNA came from roughly 0.47 to 1 ug RNA primed by random hexamers. A single record per CDR3 protein comes from TCRdb applying MiXCR to the immunoSEQ multiplex PCR reads. Of some 120,000 distinct CDR3 sequences in the sample, over 90% were seen once. The sequenced sample was CD4+ T cells from PBMCs. These receptors all stem from a human donor in good health.

The V gene is TRBV10-3, the J gene TRBJ2-3; the match to TRBD2 covers 11 bases. Germline V gives CDR1 ENHRY, CDR2 SYGVKD. The CDR3 covers 20 residues. Losses at the gene ends were 3 bases for V and 0 bases for J; bases not matched to a gene: 14. The CDR3 sequence: CAISDLLAGVEGGSTDTQYF. CDR3 DNA sequence: TGTGCCATCAGTGATTTACTAGCGGGAGTAGAAGGAGGGAGCACAGATACGCAGTATTTT.

In regard to this clonotype: At one boundary the junction diverges from the germline segment, which might be a read error. The chain links TRBV7-9 to TRBJ1-2, with D perhaps matching TRBD1 (6 bases). In germline, CDR1 is SEHNR, CDR2 FQNEAQ (reference sequence). The CDR3 consists of 13 residues. The CDR3 sequence: CASSYRGGAARAF. In nucleotides, the CDR3 is TGTGCCAGCAGCTATAGAGGGGGGGCAGCGAGAGCCTTC.

The rearrangement joins TRBV20-1 to TRBJ2-1; 11 bases map to TRBD2. V trimming: 5 bases; J trimming: 6 bases; junction bases outside the gene matches: 15. Germline V CDR1 and CDR2: DFQATT, SNEGSKA (reference sequence). The CDR3 has 17 amino acids. As DNA, the CDR3 is TGCAGTGCTGTCAATGCTTTACTAGCGGGAGTGGCCAATGAGCAGTTCTTC. Protein: CSAVNALLAGVANEQFF.

V usage is TRBV29-1 and J usage is TRBJ1-4; 9 bases fit TRBD1. The J segment lost 8 bases and the V segment lost 7 bases, leaving 5 bases of the junction unmatched. Germline CDR1 is SQVTM and CDR2 is ANQGSEA. The CDR3 consists of 12 residues. The CDR3 is CSGTGVGEKLFF. The CDR3 region has the DNA TGCAGCGGGACAGGGGTTGGGGAAAAACTGTTTTTT.

This chain connects TRBV9 to TRBJ2-2; D is unclear. Trimming took 0 bases from V and 5 from J, leaving 5 bases between them. The CDR3 runs to 13 residues. CDR1 is SGDLS and CDR2 is YYNGEE in the germline V gene. CDR3 sequence: CASSVDRTGELFF. CDR3 DNA sequence: TGTGCCAGCAGCGTAGATAGGACCGGGGAGCTGTTTTTT.

This clonotype was recorded only once. The chain has TRBV5-6 and TRBJ1-5; D is unclear. Per germline, CDR1 SGHDT and CDR2 YYEEEE. With 0 bases removed from V and 5 bases from J, the gap between germline ends came to 9 bases. The CDR3 has 14 amino acids. Written as DNA, the CDR3 is TGTGCCAGCAGCTTGGTGGGAGGAGATCAGCCCCAGCATTTT. Translated: CASSLVGGDQPQHF.

This chain links TRBV30 with TRBJ1-1; the D is unclear. In germline, CDR1 is GTSNPN, CDR2 SVGIG (reference sequence). Trimming took 0 bases from V and 0 from J, leaving 8 bases between them. The CDR3 covers 14 residues. The CDR3 DNA follows: TGTGCCTGGAGTGTAGGGCGGATGAACACTGAAGCTTTCTTT. Its translation is CAWSVGRMNTEAFF. Variable domain in full (rest from reference TRBV30 and TRBJ1-1): SQTIHQWPATLVQPVGSPLSLECTVEGTSNPNLYWYRQAAGRGLQLLFYSVGIGQISSEVPQNLSASRPQDRQFILSSKKLLLSDSGFYLCAWSVGRMNTEAFFGQGTRLTVV.